The 6 T cell receptor beta chains below were found in one sample sequenced in a study of T-cell reconstitution after alpha-beta-depleted transplantation in children. This sample's TCRbeta library carried unique molecular identifier barcodes. TCRdb reanalysed the PCR reads using MiXCR and keeps one entry per CDR3 protein. The data show about 420,000 distinct CDR3 sequences, with under 13% seen just once and nearly 5.5% held by the top ten. The sequencing used PBMCs from the stem cell graft donor, collected from the stem cell graft. The receptors stem from a human donor who donated a stem cell graft to a child with acute myeloid leukemia.

This clonotype was recorded many times. This chain joins TRBV7-2 and TRBJ2-5, with TRBD2 as a possible D gene (6 bases). V was pared by 5 bases and J by 4 bases, with 14 bases between. Per the germline V gene, CDR1 is SGHTA and CDR2 is FQGNSA. The CDR3 has 14 amino acids. The CDR3 region is CASSVTGSRETQYF. The CDR3 DNA follows: TGTGCCAGCAGCGTAACCGGGAGTAGAGAGACCCAGTACTTC.

This chain uses TRBV6-6 with TRBJ2-7; TRBD1 might be the D (5 bases). The CDR3 is made up of 13 amino acids. Germline values: CDR1 MNHNY, CDR2 SVGAGI (reference sequence). The ends were cut back, 0 bases at V and 6 bases at J, with 9 bases in the middle. The DNA of the CDR3 is TGTGCCAGCAGTTACTCGTCAGGGCTCGAGCAGTACGTC. As protein: CASSYSSGLEQYV.

The rearrangement joins TRBV19 to TRBJ2-2; TRBD2 aligns across 12 bases. The CDR3 is 18 residues long. The germline V gene has CDR1 LNHDA and CDR2 SQIVND (reference sequence). V lost 3 bases and J lost 2; bases outside the gene matches: 7. CDR3 region: CASSMPGTSGLNTGELFF. The CDR3, as DNA: TGTGCCAGTAGTATGCCCGGGACTAGCGGGCTCAACACCGGGGAGCTGTTTTTT. The full variable domain, its missing parts supplied by reference TRBV19 and TRBJ2-2, is DGGITQSPKYLFRKEGQNVTLSCEQNLNHDAMYWYRQDPGQGLRLIYYSQIVNDFQKGDIAEGYSVSREKKESFPLTVTSAQKNPTAFYLCASSMPGTSGLNTGELFFGEGSRLTVL.

The rearrangement joins TRBV5-1 to TRBJ2-5, with 10 bases matching TRBD1. Trimming at V came to 4 bases and at J to 6 bases, leaving 6 bases not matched to a gene. The CDR3 has 14 residues. Germline V CDR1 and CDR2: SGHRS, YFSETQ. The CDR3 region is CASSPGQGGKTQYF. As DNA, the CDR3 is TGCGCCAGCAGCCCCGGACAGGGGGGTAAGACCCAGTACTTC.

This clonotype was seen a few times. This chain uses TRBV20-1 with TRBJ1-5; D gene uncertain. The V end was cut by 5 bases, the J end by 3 bases, with 8 bases between. Germline V lookup: CDR1 DFQATT, CDR2 SNEGSKA (reference sequence). The CDR3 covers 12 residues. The CDR3 protein is CSAEQNNQPQHF. The CDR3 DNA sequence: TGCAGTGCTGAGCAGAACAATCAGCCCCAGCATTTT.

The sample holds a few counts of this clonotype. The rearrangement uses TRBV20-1 and TRBJ2-3, with TRBD2 as a possible D gene (5 bases). Looked up from germline, CDR1 is DFQATT and CDR2 is SNEGSKA (reference sequence). This CDR3 spans 13 amino acids. Trimming took 6 bases from V and 4 from J, leaving 14 bases between them. The DNA of the CDR3 is TGCAGTGCCTGGGAGTGGGGTTCAGATACGCAGTATTTT. Translation gives CSAWEWGSDTQYF.